The present T cell receptor (beta chain) was sequenced within a study of graft-versus-host responses after intestinal transplantation. Study results and caveats: Researchers found GvH clones in recipient marrow, and some showed up first in ileum or blood.

The sample holds one count of this clone. Its antigen is currently unknown. The method was immunoSEQ multiplex PCR; TCRdb's version includes in-frame clones alone and lacks a portion of them. The table includes fewer than 120,000 clones, about 94% detected once. This CDR3 is built from 15 residues. The V gene end was trimmed by 3 bases and the J gene end by 4 bases; junction bases not matched to a gene: 4. CDR1 and CDR2 (germline): SGHRS, YFSETQ. The rearrangement uses TRBV5-1 and TRBJ2-3; 11 bases agree with TRBD2. The clonotype comes from a human donor who received an intestinal transplant. Sample: unstimulated CD8+ T cells sorted from spleen or lymph node cells, taken before intestinal transplant. The CDR3 reads CASSSRLAGSDTQYF. CDR3 DNA sequence: TGCGCCAGCAGCTCTAGACTAGCGGGATCAGATACGCAGTATTTT. The full variable domain, rest sourced from reference TRBV5-1 and TRBJ2-3, is KAGVTQTPRYLIKTRGQQVTLSCSPISGHRSVSWYQQTPGQGLQFLFEYFSETQRNKGNFPGRFSGRQFSNSRSEMNVSTLELGDSALYLCASSSRLAGSDTQYFGPGTRLTVL.